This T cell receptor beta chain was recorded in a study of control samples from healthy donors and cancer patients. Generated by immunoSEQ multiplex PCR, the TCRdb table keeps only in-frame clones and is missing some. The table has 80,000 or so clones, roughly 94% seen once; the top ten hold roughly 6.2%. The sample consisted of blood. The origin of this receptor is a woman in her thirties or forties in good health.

The CDR3 spells CASSLAGIQAFF. The CDR3 DNA sequence: TGCGCCAGCAGCTTGGCAGGCATTCAAGCTTTCTTT. The J gene is TRBJ1-1, the V gene TRBV5-1; D not resolved. CDR1 and CDR2 from the germline V gene are SGHRS and YFSETQ. With 0 bases removed from V and 9 bases from J, the gap between germline ends came to 9 bases. The CDR3 spans 12 residues.